This TCR beta chain derives from a study of metastatic and nonmetastatic thyroid tumors (dated by TCRdb to 2018 to 2020). As for the study more broadly: Repertoires were compared across peripheral blood and tumor or nodule tissue samples from malignant and benign thyroid patients. Study-level results and caveats: In both blood and tumor samples, TCR beta diversity was reported to be significantly higher in malignant tumors than in benign nodules.

V loses 7 bases of germline sequence and J loses 5 bases, and the interval between the two ends is 23 bases. Counted from cysteine to phenylalanine, this CDR3 has 16 amino acids. Only the CDR3 DNA stays, 48 bases, in frame from base 1. Taken from the germline V gene (reference sequence), the CDR1 and CDR2 loops are LGHDT and YNNKEL. Before undergoing thyroid surgery, none of the patients had been given any kind of treatment. Patient clinical samples collected from about 2011 to 2018 were retrospectively analysed using T-cell receptor beta sequencing. This clone was recorded at least ten times. What antigen it recognizes has not been identified. No quality values exist for individual bases; no much larger clone is one base distant. Libraries were built with PCR. Sequencing instrument: Illumina HiSeq 4000. The TCR beta-chain CDR3 region of each patient was profiled by high-throughput sequencing. Per the authors' processing: The researchers built a classifier to tell apart papillary thyroid cancer patients with distant metastasis, based on CDR3 differences among clinicopathological groups. Repertoire diversity was assessed with the Shannon index, and tumor-blood repertoire similarity with the Morisita-Horn index. TCRdb reprocessing: public reads trimmed at Q25 with fastp, clones called with MiXCR, in-frame beta chains kept. For this entry, the V and J calls and clone size follow TCRdb and not the study's own pipeline. The sample has about 59,000 clones on record, 15% to 20% of them singletons. Roughly a tenth of the sample is taken by the ten largest.

The rearrangement combines TRBV3-1 with TRBJ1-2; a weak D assignment points to TRBD1 (6 bases agree). The clonotype originates from a male donor with papillary thyroid cancer or a benign thyroid nodule (not recorded which). Some clones in this sample may be carry-over from other donors' samples. Sequencing used blood. The CDR3 is CASTISGHSQGYGYTF. The nucleotides are TGTGCCAGCACCATCTCGGGACATTCCCAGGGGTATGGCTACACCTTC.